These T cell receptor beta chains were read from a single sample in a study of cytomegalovirus exposure and HLA in healthy donors. Profiling relied on immunoSEQ multiplex PCR, and the TCRdb table lists in-frame clones only, not all of them. The sample shows about 180,000 clones, 78% of them seen only once. Material: PBMCs. These TCRs come from a woman aged 45-60 years in good health and CMV-seropositive. CDR3s include the opening cysteine and the closing phenylalanine or tryptophan. Fields, in order: V gene, CDR3 length, D gene, J gene, CDR3 protein. The D gene is left open where the match is weak.

v_gene: TRBV18
len: 13
d_gene: .
j_gene: TRBJ2-7
CDR3aa: CASSPAGDYEQYF

v_gene: TRBV10-1
len: 14
d_gene: .
j_gene: TRBJ2-2
CDR3aa: CASNQDRGAGELFF

v_gene: TRBV5-4
len: 16
d_gene: .
j_gene: TRBJ2-2
CDR3aa: CASSLGITPGAGELFF

v_gene: TRBV29-1
len: 12
d_gene: .
j_gene: TRBJ2-7
CDR3aa: CSVRHSSYEQYF

v_gene: TRBV7-9
len: 14
d_gene: TRBD2
j_gene: TRBJ2-7
CDR3aa: CASSLHGGTLEQYF

v_gene: TRBV27
len: 14
d_gene: .
j_gene: TRBJ1-2
CDR3aa: CASSFSTGGLGYTF

v_gene: TRBV5-1
len: 18
d_gene: TRBD1
j_gene: TRBJ1-3
CDR3aa: CASRRGQGTSVSGNTIYF

v_gene: TRBV6-5
len: 14
d_gene: TRBD1
j_gene: TRBJ2-2
CDR3aa: CAIKGTANTGELFF

v_gene: TRBV9
len: 15
d_gene: .
j_gene: TRBJ2-7
CDR3aa: CASSVAAGGSYEQYF

v_gene: TRBV28
len: 15
d_gene: TRBD1
j_gene: TRBJ1-2
CDR3aa: CASSTQGQGDYGYTF

v_gene: TRBV6-4
len: 15
d_gene: .
j_gene: TRBJ1-2
CDR3aa: CASSDTPQASRGYTF

v_gene: TRBV27
len: 13
d_gene: TRBD1
j_gene: TRBJ1-2
CDR3aa: CASRGTANYGYTF

v_gene: TRBV11-2
len: 14
d_gene: .
j_gene: TRBJ1-1
CDR3aa: CASTLAGGHTEAFF

v_gene: TRBV9
len: 15
d_gene: .
j_gene: TRBJ1-3
CDR3aa: CASSAQQGLGNTIYF

v_gene: TRBV5-1
len: 17
d_gene: .
j_gene: TRBJ1-1
CDR3aa: CASSLEGIGGMNTEAFF

v_gene: TRBV18
len: 16
d_gene: TRBD1
j_gene: TRBJ1-1
CDR3aa: CASSPRKGAGNTEAFF

v_gene: TRBV6-5
len: 15
d_gene: TRBD1
j_gene: TRBJ1-3
CDR3aa: CASRRTGDSGNTIYF

v_gene: TRBV18
len: 13
d_gene: TRBD1
j_gene: TRBJ1-2
CDR3aa: CASLQDRVYGYTF

v_gene: TRBV4-2
len: 16
d_gene: .
j_gene: TRBJ2-3
CDR3aa: CASSQAPSVATDTQYF

v_gene: TRBV27
len: 12
d_gene: .
j_gene: TRBJ1-2
CDR3aa: CASKTGNYGYTF

v_gene: TRBV11-2
len: 13
d_gene: .
j_gene: TRBJ2-2
CDR3aa: CASSLERTGELFF

v_gene: TRBV7-8
len: 15
d_gene: .
j_gene: TRBJ2-1
CDR3aa: CASSSPGAFYNEQFF

v_gene: TRBV5-1
len: 14
d_gene: .
j_gene: TRBJ1-4
CDR3aa: CASSFQSGDEKLFF

v_gene: TRBV18
len: 14
d_gene: .
j_gene: TRBJ1-1
CDR3aa: CASSLTGQNTEAFF

v_gene: TRBV25-1
len: 13
d_gene: .
j_gene: TRBJ1-2
CDR3aa: CPPRHLICYGYTF

v_gene: TRBV27
len: 14
d_gene: TRBD1
j_gene: TRBJ2-1
CDR3aa: CASSYAGGHNEQFF

v_gene: TRBV19
len: 13
d_gene: .
j_gene: TRBJ1-2
CDR3aa: CASRDKESYGYTF

v_gene: TRBV5-4
len: 15
d_gene: .
j_gene: TRBJ1-1
CDR3aa: CASSLDWGVNTEAFF

v_gene: TRBV4-1
len: 16
d_gene: TRBD1
j_gene: TRBJ1-1
CDR3aa: CASSRFTGTGPTEAFF

v_gene: TRBV30
len: 14
d_gene: .
j_gene: TRBJ1-2
CDR3aa: CAWSDGSSGYGYTF

v_gene: TRBV29-1
len: 13
d_gene: .
j_gene: TRBJ1-3
CDR3aa: CSVKQGTGNTIYF

v_gene: TRBV6-1
len: 14
d_gene: TRBD2
j_gene: TRBJ2-7
CDR3aa: CASNMNGGRYEQYF

v_gene: TRBV19
len: 14
d_gene: .
j_gene: TRBJ1-1
CDR3aa: CASSGYLMNTEAFF

v_gene: TRBV4-2
len: 13
d_gene: TRBD2
j_gene: TRBJ2-5
CDR3aa: CASSQAGGGAQYF

v_gene: TRBV5-1
len: 16
d_gene: .
j_gene: TRBJ2-2
CDR3aa: CASSLAPFRSAGELFF

v_gene: TRBV13
len: 20
d_gene: TRBD2
j_gene: TRBJ2-7
CDR3aa: CASSLEGYGLAGSASYEQYF

v_gene: TRBV11-2
len: 16
d_gene: .
j_gene: TRBJ1-1
CDR3aa: CASSSGVWGEDTEAFF

v_gene: TRBV6-4
len: 14
d_gene: TRBD1
j_gene: TRBJ2-3
CDR3aa: CASGPGNRGDTQYF

v_gene: TRBV10-3
len: 15
d_gene: TRBD1
j_gene: TRBJ1-1
CDR3aa: CAISESRQGYTEAFF

v_gene: TRBV11-2
len: 14
d_gene: TRBD1
j_gene: TRBJ2-7
CDR3aa: CASSLDWTGGEQYF

v_gene: TRBV9
len: 16
d_gene: TRBD2
j_gene: TRBJ2-5
CDR3aa: CASSPWGRGGRETQYF

v_gene: TRBV19
len: 15
d_gene: .
j_gene: TRBJ2-1
CDR3aa: CASSIVGAGSNEQFF